These 10 T cell receptor beta chains came from one sample sequenced in a study of blood T cell repertoires in COVID-19. The repertoire was sequenced with immunoSEQ multiplex PCR; TCRdb's copy has only in-frame clones and lacks some. The sample has 60,000 to 80,000 clones, around 82% seen once. Sequences were obtained from peripheral blood. Every receptor here comes from a man aged 50-59 years with active COVID-19.

V gene TRBV9 combines with J gene TRBJ2-3, with 9 bases fitting TRBD2. This CDR3 contains 16 residues. CDR1 SGDLS and CDR2 YYNGEE come from the germline V gene. V lost 0 bases to trimming and J lost 6 bases; unmatched junction nucleotides: 8. CDR3 loop: CASSVEAGGPSDTQYF. The CDR3, as DNA: TGTGCCAGCAGCGTAGAGGCGGGGGGGCCCTCGGATACGCAGTATTTT.

The rearrangement uses TRBV7-2 and TRBJ2-2, with D hard to call. The CDR3 runs 13 residues. Trimming left V 1 base short and J 6 bases short, with 6 bases between. Per germline, CDR1 SGHTA and CDR2 FQGNSA. CDR3 bases: TGTGCCAGCAGCTTAGAGTGGCCCGGGGAGCTGTTTTTT. Its protein product is CASSLEWPGELFF.

With respect to this clone: One end of the junction does not line up with germline, which may come from a read error. The chain uses TRBV12-5 and TRBJ2-1; 7 bases fit TRBD2. This CDR3 is built from 19 residues. The germline gives CDR1 LGHNT, CDR2 FRNRAP. The CDR3 nucleotides are TGTGCTAGTGGCTTGGGGCGGCTAGCGGCTCCCGGGGTCTACAATGAGCAGTTCTTC. The encoded protein is CASGLGRLAAPGVYNEQFF. Full variable domain (remainder filled in from reference TRBV12-5 and TRBJ2-1): DARVTQTPRHKVTEMGQEVTMRCQPILGHNTVFWYRQTMMQGLELLAYFRNRAPLDDSGMPKDRFSAEMPDATLATLKIQPSEPRDSAVYFCASGLGRLAAPGVYNEQFFGPGTRLTVL.

The CDR3 nucleotides are TGTGCCTGGAGGCGGACAGATAATTCACCCCTCCACTTT. The encoded protein is CAWRRTDNSPLHF. The rearrangement links TRBV30 to TRBJ1-6, with D possibly being TRBD1 (6 bases). The CDR3 spans 13 residues. Trimming cost V 3 bases and J 5 bases, with 8 bases left between them. Germline CDR1 is GTSNPN and CDR2 is SVGIG (reference sequence).

The chain couples TRBV9 to TRBJ2-2; the D gene is possibly TRBD2 (5 bases). From germline, CDR1 is SGDLS and CDR2 YYNGEE. The CDR3 extends over 15 amino acids. Trimming left V 4 bases short and J 5 bases short, with 15 bases between. CDR3 nucleotide sequence: TGTGCCAGCAGCCCGACGGGGTTGTGGACCGGGGAGCTGTTTTTT. Residues: CASSPTGLWTGELFF.

V is TRBV2 and J is TRBJ1-6, with a tentative D call TRBD1 (6 bases). The germline V gene encodes CDR1 SNHLY and CDR2 FYNNEI. The CDR3 extends over 18 amino acids. Trimming left V 8 bases short and J 0 bases short, with 20 bases between. The CDR3 coding sequence is TGTGCCAGCTCTAAACAGTTAAGGGGGGGCTCCTATAATTCACCCCTCCACTTT. It yields the protein CASSKQLRGGSYNSPLHF.

The chain recombines TRBV3-1 (or the pseudogene TRBV3-2) with TRBJ1-1; no reliable D call. The CDR3 consists of 14 residues. V lost 1 base and J 4 bases, leaving 10 bases between the germline ends. Germline CDR1 LGHDT, CDR2 YNNKEL (reference sequence). CDR3 nucleotide sequence: TGTGCCAGCAGCCAAGCGGGAGTCGGCACTGAAGCTTTCTTT. Translating gives CASSQAGVGTEAFF.

The chain combines TRBV29-1 with TRBJ2-1; D might be TRBD1 (5 bases). This CDR3 is 13 amino acids long. The V end was cut by 4 bases, the J end by 0 bases, with 7 bases between. Germline V gives CDR1 SQVTM, CDR2 ANQGSEA. CDR3 amino acids: CSVVTVSYNEQFF. CDR3 in DNA: TGCAGCGTTGTGACAGTCTCCTACAATGAGCAGTTCTTC.

This rearrangement joins TRBV6-5 to TRBJ2-1, with TRBD1 matching 7 bases. Germline CDR1 is MNHEY and CDR2 is SVGAGI. CDR3 length: 14 residues. The junction had 12 bases not matched to a gene; V was cut back by 8 bases and J by 8 bases. The CDR3: CASGRSDRDDEQFF. CDR3 DNA sequence: TGTGCCAGCGGGCGTAGCGACAGGGACGATGAGCAGTTCTTC.

This chain connects TRBV4-3 to TRBJ2-3; no clear D gene. The germline V gene encodes CDR1 LGHNA and CDR2 YSLEER. Between the trimmed V and J ends, which lost 0 bases and 0 bases, there was a span of 4 bases. The CDR3 has 14 amino acids. CDR3 amino acids: CASSQDVSTDTQYF. The CDR3 nucleotides are TGCGCCAGCAGCCAAGACGTTAGCACAGATACGCAGTATTTT.